This TCR beta chain emerged from a study of blood T cell repertoires in COVID-19. As originally analysed: How many nucleated cells were present was estimated from reference gene primer amplification. Produced via immunoSEQ multiplex PCR; TCRdb's table is partial and in-frame only. V and J calls and clone size are as listed in that table; D and trimming were resolved from the DNA. Among some 170,000 clones listed, 90% to 95% were seen once. This clone was counted a single time. Followed longitudinally, the Seattle patients had been enrolled during active infection. The V gene end was trimmed by 5 bases and the J gene end by 6 bases; junction bases not matched to a gene: 9. The CDR3 has 15 amino acids. Germline CDR1 ENHRY, CDR2 SYGVKD.

This receptor was identified in a woman between 55 and 75 years old with COVID-19, enrolled during active disease. What was sequenced was peripheral blood. The chain has TRBV10-3 and TRBJ1-2; TRBD1 matches at 10 bases. CDR3 residues: CAISSYETGGDGYTF. The CDR3 DNA reads TGTGCCATCAGTTCCTACGAGACAGGGGGCGATGGCTACACCTTC.